A single sample gave rise to the 10 T cell receptor beta chains below, sequenced in a study of identical twins. One entry per CDR3 protein, called by TCRdb with MiXCR from the 5' RACE reads. Among about 730,000 distinct CDR3 sequences listed, around 20% were seen once. This same sample was also part of a study on T cells expressing NK-cell markers.

The specimen sequenced was PBMCs. The receptors derive from a young woman in good health.

The chain is built from TRBV7-2 and TRBJ2-7, with D possibly being TRBD2 (7 bases). This CDR3 is 15 amino acids long. Between the trimmed V and J ends, which lost 5 bases and 4 bases, there was a span of 18 bases. Germline V gene lookup returns CDR1 SGHTA and CDR2 FQGNSA. The CDR3 DNA is TGTGCCAGCAGCGCCCTCGGGGGGAGGGGGTACGAGCAGTACTTC. Amino acids: CASSALGGRGYEQYF.

The rearrangement joins TRBV5-1 to TRBJ2-2; no definite D call. Between the trimmed V and J ends, which lost 7 bases and 6 bases, there was a span of 13 bases. The germline gives CDR1 SGHRS, CDR2 YFSETQ. The CDR3 is 13 amino acids. The CDR3 DNA sequence: TGCGCCAGCTCCGAAGGGTGGCCCGGGGAGCTGTTTTTT. Residues: CASSEGWPGELFF.

This clonotype was found many times. The genes are TRBV4-1 and TRBJ1-2; 7 positions match TRBD1. The CDR3 length is 13 residues. V trimming: 4 bases; J trimming: 4 bases; junction bases outside the gene matches: 3. The V gene's germline CDR1 is MGHRA and CDR2 YSYEKL. As DNA, the CDR3 is TGCGCCAGCAGCCGGGACAGTTCCTATGGCTACACCTTC. Its protein is CASSRDSSYGYTF.

This clonotype was seen at least ten times. This sequence joins TRBV20-1 and TRBJ2-7; a possible D gene is TRBD2 (6 bases). With 3 bases removed from V and 2 bases from J, the gap between germline ends came to 8 bases. This CDR3 is built from 12 residues. CDR1 DFQATT and CDR2 SNEGSKA come from the germline V gene (reference sequence). This chain's CDR3 is CSARAGPYEQYF. CDR3 DNA sequence: TGCAGTGCTAGGGCGGGGCCCTACGAGCAGTACTTC.

This clonotype appeared many times. CDR3 residues: CASSLVAGDYNEQFF. In DNA form, the CDR3 reads TGTGCCAGCAGTTTAGTAGCGGGGGACTACAATGAGCAGTTCTTC. This chain joins TRBV12-3 or TRBV12-4 and TRBJ2-1, with 9 bases fitting TRBD2. Losses at the gene ends were 1 base for V and 3 bases for J; bases not matched to a gene: 1. The CDR3 extends over 15 amino acids.

A note on this clonotype: The junction and the germline gene differ at one end; a read error may be behind it. The rearrangement uses TRBV20-1 and TRBJ2-1; 12 bases match TRBD2. The CDR3 extends over 16 amino acids. Germline V gene lookup returns CDR1 DFQATT and CDR2 SNEGSKA (reference sequence). CDR3 nucleotide sequence: TGCAGTGCTGGAGATTCTAGCGGGGGGGCCTACAATGAGCAGTTCTTC. This gives the protein CSAGDSSGGAYNEQFF.

This clonotype was found once. The chain carries TRBV29-1 and TRBJ2-3; tentative D call: TRBD2 (5 bases). Germline V gene lookup returns CDR1 SQVTM and CDR2 ANQGSEA. The V gene lost 4 bases and the J gene lost 2 bases, with 10 bases spanning the gap. This CDR3 is built from 13 residues. CDR3 residues: CSVARGNTDTQYF. For the CDR3, the DNA is TGCAGCGTTGCCCGGGGAAACACAGATACGCAGTATTTT.

This chain connects TRBV5-1 to TRBJ1-2, with no clear D. The CDR3 contains 14 residues. Germline V gene lookup returns CDR1 SGHRS and CDR2 YFSETQ. V was cut by 4 bases and J by 2 bases, with 12 bases left in between. The chain's CDR3 is CASSMLGSNYGYTF. CDR3 nucleotide sequence: TGCGCCAGCAGCATGCTGGGTTCCAACTATGGCTACACCTTC.

This clonotype came up a few times. The V call is TRBV7-2, the J call TRBJ1-6, with D unclear. Germline V lookup: CDR1 SGHTA, CDR2 FQGNSA. Trimming shortened V by 2 bases and J by 11 bases, and 13 bases separated the two germline ends. This CDR3 spans 14 amino acids. The CDR3 loop reads CASSLSPGEPPLHF. In nucleotides, the CDR3 is TGTGCCAGCAGCTTATCCCCGGGCGAGCCACCCCTCCACTTT.

This chain uses TRBV12-3 or TRBV12-4 with TRBJ1-6; 7 bases match TRBD1. The CDR3 has 14 amino acids. The trim removed 4 bases at V and 11 bases at J, leaving 8 bases unmatched. CDR3 sequence (DNA): TGTGCCAGCAGTTCCCAGGGACAGTCAACACCCCTCCACTTT. Protein product: CASSSQGQSTPLHF.